This T cell receptor beta chain originates from a study of T cell changes during pregnancy in multiple sclerosis. V dropped 2 bases and J dropped 5 bases, with 8 bases sitting between them. Per germline, CDR1 SGHRS and CDR2 YFSETQ. The CDR3 length is 12 residues. Assay: immunoSEQ multiplex PCR; the TCRdb copy retains only in-frame clones and omits some. Here the sample spans roughly 40,000 clones, roughly 84% being singletons. V gene TRBV5-1 combines with J gene TRBJ2-7; maybe TRBD2 (6 bases). This clonotype originated in a female donor with multiple sclerosis, enrolled in a pregnancy study. The specimen comprised CD4+ T cells from peripheral blood mononuclear cells, sampled before pregnancy. CDR3 protein: CASSFSGDEQYF. For the CDR3, the DNA is TGCGCCAGCAGCTTTTCGGGGGACGAGCAGTACTTC.